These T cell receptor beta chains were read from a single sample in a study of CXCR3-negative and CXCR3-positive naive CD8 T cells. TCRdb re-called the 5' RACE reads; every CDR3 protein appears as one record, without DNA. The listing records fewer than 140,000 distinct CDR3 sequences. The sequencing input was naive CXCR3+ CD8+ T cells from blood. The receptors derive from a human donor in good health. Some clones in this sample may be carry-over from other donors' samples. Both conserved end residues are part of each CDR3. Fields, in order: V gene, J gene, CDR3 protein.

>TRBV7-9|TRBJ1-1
CASSLYHGGRNTEAFF
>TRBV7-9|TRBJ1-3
CASSLTTADSGNTIYF
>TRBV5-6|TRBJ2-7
CASSLSLALYEQYF
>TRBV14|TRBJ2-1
CASTRAGSPYNEQFF
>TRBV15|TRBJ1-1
CATSIRTDWAEAFF
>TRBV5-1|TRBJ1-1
CASSTWTWDTEAFF
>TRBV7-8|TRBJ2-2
CASSLGQGAAGELFF
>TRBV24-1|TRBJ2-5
CATSGGAGETQYF
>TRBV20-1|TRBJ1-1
CSASRELNTEAFF
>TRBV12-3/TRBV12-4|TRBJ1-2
CASSLGGIYGYTF
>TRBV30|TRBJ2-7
CAFQAVISYEQYF
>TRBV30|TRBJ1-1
CAWSLGGNTEAFF
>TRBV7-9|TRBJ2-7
CASSGTSGAYEQYF
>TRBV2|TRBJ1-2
CASTGGSGYGYTF
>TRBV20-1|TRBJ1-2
CSARGGGQGLYGYTF
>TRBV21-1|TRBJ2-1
CANGPGSYNEQLF
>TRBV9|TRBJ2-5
CASSVGLAVEGETQYF
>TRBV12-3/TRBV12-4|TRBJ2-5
CASMIGETQYF
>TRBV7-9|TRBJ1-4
CASSSWTGENEKLFF
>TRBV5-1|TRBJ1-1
CASSLEGAQTEAFF
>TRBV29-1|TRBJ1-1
CSVEGGDPEAFF
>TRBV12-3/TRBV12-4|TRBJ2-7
CASSLVFIEQYF
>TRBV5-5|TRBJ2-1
CASSGDPFGSYNEQFF
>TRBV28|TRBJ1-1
CASSWVGAHFMNTEAFF
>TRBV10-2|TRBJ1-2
CASSEEYWGLVDDRNNYGYTF
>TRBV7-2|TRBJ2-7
CASAIGYEQYF
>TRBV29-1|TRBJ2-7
CSVEDQREGLGYEQYF
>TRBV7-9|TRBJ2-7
CASSLSPGPRYEQYF
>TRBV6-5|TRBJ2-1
CASSPGAPHEQFF
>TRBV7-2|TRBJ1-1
CASSLGSYTEAFF
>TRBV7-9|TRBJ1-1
CASRPPQTTEAFF
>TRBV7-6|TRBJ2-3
CASSLVGSGTDTQYF
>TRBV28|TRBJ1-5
CASRLTGANQPQHF
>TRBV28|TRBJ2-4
CASSLPGQFLAKNIQYF
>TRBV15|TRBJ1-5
CATSYESHQPQHF
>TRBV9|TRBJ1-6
CASSPTSGNSPLHF
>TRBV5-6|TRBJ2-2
CASSSPYYAFAGELFF
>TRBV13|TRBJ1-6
CASSSPTENSPLHF
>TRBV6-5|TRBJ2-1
CASSYSDPLAGGYNEQFF
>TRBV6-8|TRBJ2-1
CASSYSETSYNEQFF
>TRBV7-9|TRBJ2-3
CASSPPLTPKDTQYF
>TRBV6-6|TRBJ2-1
CASSLLAGDSEEQFF
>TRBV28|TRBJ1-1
CASSLYRDRSTEAFF
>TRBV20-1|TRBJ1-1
CSARDLTANTEAFF
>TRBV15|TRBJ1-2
CATSVRTGRGYTF
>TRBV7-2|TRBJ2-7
CASSFSGGPGYEQYF
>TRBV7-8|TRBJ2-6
CASSPLLGDITPENVLTF
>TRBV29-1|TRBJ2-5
CSVEEEGFGLGQETQYF
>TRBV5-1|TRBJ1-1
CASRAGPFTEAFF
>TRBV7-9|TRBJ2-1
CASSSTTWDEQFF
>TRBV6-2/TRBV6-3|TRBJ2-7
CASSYWETEQYF
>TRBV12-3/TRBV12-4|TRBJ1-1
CASSSGSGEASF
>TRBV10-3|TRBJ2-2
CAIRDLDTGELFF
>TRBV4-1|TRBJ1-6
CASSQDAAGDSPLHF
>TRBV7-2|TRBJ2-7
CASSLEEIYEQYF
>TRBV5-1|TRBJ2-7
CASSSGTGAYEQYF
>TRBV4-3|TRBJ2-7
CASSQASTGSYEQYF